The rows below give T cell receptor beta chains drawn from one sample of a study of blood T cell repertoires in COVID-19. Data came from immunoSEQ multiplex PCR; TCRdb stores just in-frame clones and leaves some out. The top ten hold 3.6% of the sample, which has approximately 260,000 clones, around 83% seen once. Source material: peripheral blood. Receptors originate from a man aged 18 to 30 with active or convalescent COVID-19. CDR3s include the opening cysteine and the closing phenylalanine or tryptophan. Fields, in order: V gene, D gene, J gene, clone size, CDR3 length, CDR3 protein, CDR3 DNA. D genes are given only for firm matches. The size entry is marked missing in some rows and otherwise reads once, few, many or a size class.

>TRBV7-9|TRBD1|TRBJ1-4|-|12
CAIDRAYEKLFF
TGTGCCATAGACAGGGCCTATGAAAAACTGTTTTTT
>TRBV6-5|-|TRBJ1-6|-|14
CASKTGSYNSPLHF
TGTGCCAGCAAGACGGGATCCTATAATTCACCCCTCCACTTT
>TRBV7-2|TRBD2|TRBJ2-5|-|12
CASRKLGGGQYF
TGTGCCAGCAGGAAGCTGGGGGGGGGCCAGTACTTC
>TRBV5-6|-|TRBJ2-2|-|16
CASSLDGTAGTGELFF
TGTGCCAGCAGCTTGGATGGGACAGCGGGCACCGGGGAGCTGTTTTTT
>TRBV27|-|TRBJ1-5|-|13
CASKLPTGQPQHF
TGTGCCAGCAAGCTTCCGACGGGTCAGCCCCAGCATTTT
>TRBV19|-|TRBJ2-7|-|14
CASGRAAASYEQYF
TGTGCCAGTGGTCGCGCGGCCGCTTCCTACGAGCAGTACTTC
>TRBV30|TRBD2|TRBJ2-1|-|13
CAWQRGGPGEQFF
TGTGCCTGGCAGCGGGGGGGGCCGGGTGAGCAGTTCTTC
>TRBV9|-|TRBJ1-2|-|11
CASSVTRGYTF
TGTGCCAGCAGCGTCACACGTGGCTACACCTTC
>TRBV9|-|TRBJ2-5|-|15
CASSGTGPREETQYF
TGTGCCAGCAGCGGAACCGGGCCTCGGGAGGAGACCCAGTACTTC
>TRBV12-3/TRBV12-4|TRBD1|TRBJ1-6|-|13
CASRGQENSPLHF
TGTGCCAGCAGGGGACAGGAGAATTCACCCCTCCACTTT
>TRBV2|TRBD1|TRBJ1-1|-|13
CASRGQGATEAFF
TGTGCCAGCAGGGGACAGGGGGCTACTGAAGCTTTCTTT
>TRBV7-9|-|TRBJ1-6|-|16
CASSPTGSHGNSPLHF
TGTGCCAGCAGCCCAACAGGGAGCCACGGTAATTCACCCCTCCACTTT
>TRBV7-9|-|TRBJ1-5|-|16
CASSRGGAGRNQPQHF
TGTGCCAGCAGCCGAGGCGGGGCAGGGCGCAATCAGCCCCAGCATTTT
>TRBV2|-|TRBJ1-2|-|13
CAVYGGGYYGYTF
TGTGCCGTATATGGTGGGGGGTACTATGGCTACACCTTC
>TRBV3-1/TRBV3-2|-|TRBJ2-4|-|14
CASSQGGSGVIQYF
TGTGCCAGCAGCCAAGGGGGTTCGGGGGTAATTCAGTACTTC
>TRBV19|TRBD1|TRBJ1-1|once|13
CASEGGPVTEAFF
TGTGCCAGTGAAGGGGGCCCCGTCACTGAAGCTTTCTTT
>TRBV10-3|TRBD1|TRBJ2-7|-|14
CAISPGQGMYEQYF
TGTGCCATCAGCCCGGGACAGGGGATGTACGAGCAGTACTTC
>TRBV29-1|TRBD2|TRBJ2-3|-|15
CSVEVGGSVADTQYF
TGCAGCGTTGAAGTAGGCGGGAGTGTCGCAGATACGCAGTATTTT
>TRBV15|-|TRBJ2-1|-|15
CATYPRISSYNEQFF
TGTGCCACCTATCCCAGGATTAGCTCCTACAATGAGCAGTTCTTC
>TRBV18|-|TRBJ2-2|once|16
CASSPLDSSNTGELFF
TGTGCCAGCTCACCACTGGACAGTTCGAACACCGGGGAGCTGTTTTTT
>TRBV6-5|TRBD1|TRBJ1-2|-|13
CATIGQGIYGYTF
TGTGCCACCATCGGACAGGGAATTTATGGCTACACCTTC
>TRBV7-6|-|TRBJ2-5|-|14
CASSLETGRETQYF
TGTGCCAGCAGCCTAGAGACAGGGAGGGAGACCCAGTACTTC
>TRBV27|-|TRBJ2-3|-|17
CASSTYSSFLGGDTQYF
TGTGCCAGCAGTACATACTCTAGCTTCCTAGGGGGAGATACGCAGTATTTT
>TRBV5-4|TRBD2|TRBJ2-3|-|16
CASSLDASGGSDTQYF
TGTGCCAGCAGCTTGGATGCTAGCGGGGGCTCCGATACGCAGTATTTT
>TRBV7-9|-|TRBJ1-1|-|13
CASSPQGYTEAFF
TGTGCCAGCAGCCCACAGGGTTACACTGAAGCTTTCTTT
>TRBV7-9|-|TRBJ2-3|-|16
CASSLDRSVYSDTQYF
TGTGCCAGCAGCTTAGACAGGTCCGTCTATTCAGATACGCAGTATTTT
>TRBV7-2|TRBD2|TRBJ2-1|-|15
CASSLELAGENEQFF
TGTGCCAGCAGCTTAGAACTAGCGGGGGAAAATGAGCAGTTCTTC
>TRBV3-1/TRBV3-2|-|TRBJ1-6|-|11
CASSQVGGLHF
TGTGCCAGCAGCCAAGTTGGCGGTCTCCACTTT
>TRBV2|TRBD1|TRBJ1-5|-|14
CASRMDRANQPQHF
TGTGCCAGCAGGATGGACAGGGCAAATCAGCCCCAGCATTTT
>TRBV19|TRBD1|TRBJ2-2|-|16
CASSIGAGGGTGELFF
TGTGCCAGTAGTATAGGGGCAGGGGGTGGAACCGGGGAGCTGTTTTTT
>TRBV5-6|-|TRBJ2-5|-|14
CASSLVRGKETQYF
TGTGCCAGCAGCTTGGTGAGGGGGAAGGAGACCCAGTACTTC
>TRBV12-3/TRBV12-4|-|TRBJ2-1|-|11
CASSLGGEQFF
TGTGCCAGCAGTTTGGGGGGTGAGCAGTTCTTC
>TRBV29-1|-|TRBJ1-2|-|13
CSVGPGVDYGYTF
TGCAGCGTTGGGCCGGGTGTTGATTATGGCTACACCTTC
>TRBV20-1|TRBD2|TRBJ2-7|-|11
CSASGGYEQYF
TGCAGTGCTAGCGGGGGGTACGAGCAGTACTTC
>TRBV6-5|-|TRBJ1-2|-|14
CASSYQGIIYGYTF
TGTGCCAGCTCTTACCAGGGTATTATCTATGGCTACACCTTC
>TRBV3-1/TRBV3-2|TRBD2|TRBJ2-5|-|16
CASSQGGLALQETQYF
TGTGCCAGCAGCCAAGGGGGACTAGCGTTACAAGAGACCCAGTACTTC
>TRBV28|-|TRBJ2-7|-|12
CASSWAGYEQYF
TGTGCCAGCAGCTGGGCGGGTTACGAGCAGTACTTC
>TRBV5-1|-|TRBJ2-3|-|14
CASRSRLSTDTQYF
TGCGCCAGCAGATCTAGACTTAGCACAGATACGCAGTATTTT
>TRBV7-9|TRBD1|TRBJ1-1|-|14
CASSLNDRGTEAFF
TGTGCCAGCAGCTTAAACGACAGGGGTACTGAAGCTTTCTTT
>TRBV29-1|TRBD1|TRBJ2-7|-|14
CSVLRTGEKHEQYF
TGCAGCGTTCTTCGGACAGGGGAGAAACACGAGCAGTACTTC
>TRBV25-1|-|TRBJ1-1|-|14
CASSVGAMWSEAFF
TGTGCCAGCAGTGTAGGGGCGATGTGGTCTGAAGCTTTCTTT
>TRBV13|-|TRBJ1-5|once|14
CASSLGHSNQPQHF
TGTGCCAGCAGCTTAGGACACAGCAATCAGCCCCAGCATTTT
>TRBV2|-|TRBJ1-2|-|12
CASSDQAYGYTF
TGTGCCAGCAGTGATCAGGCCTATGGCTACACCTTC
>TRBV7-9|TRBD1|TRBJ1-2|-|14
CASGTTGANYGYTF
TGTGCCAGCGGAACGACAGGGGCAAACTATGGCTACACCTTC
>TRBV5-1|TRBD2|TRBJ2-1|-|16
CASSPRTSGTYNEQFF
TGCGCCAGCAGCCCCCGGACTAGCGGGACATACAATGAGCAGTTCTTC
>TRBV6-2/TRBV6-3|-|TRBJ1-2|-|15
CASSYEVQGLYGYTF
TGTGCCAGCAGTTACGAGGTCCAGGGGCTCTATGGCTACACCTTC
>TRBV19|-|TRBJ1-1|-|14
CASSLLPEDRKAFF
TGTGCCAGTAGCTTACTCCCGGAGGACAGAAAAGCTTTCTTT
>TRBV6-5|TRBD1|TRBJ2-1|-|15
CASSYETGINNEQFF
TGTGCCAGCAGTTACGAGACAGGGATCAACAATGAGCAGTTCTTC